These 32 T cell receptor beta chains were sequenced from one sample in a study of T cell responses to AZD1222 COVID-19 vaccine (dated by TCRdb to about 2021). The library was made by the immunoSEQ multiplex PCR assay. As stored in TCRdb, this immuneACCESS dataset retains in-frame rearrangements with V and J assigned. A fraction of the clones does not appear; measured against another copy, unresolved V genes explain less than half of the discrepancy, and the remainder lacks a known reason. For this sample the table gives 90,000 to 130,000 clones, of which about four fifths were detected only once. About 4.6% of the sample goes to the ten largest clones. The time point label here, explained by the study, means: baseline before first vaccination. The sequencing used peripheral blood, collected on day 0 of AZD1222 vaccination. These receptors originate from an adult in good health.

The chain carries TRBV5-8 and TRBJ2-7; no definite D call. Germline lookup yields CDR1 SGHTS and CDR2 YDEGEE. The CDR3 loop spans 13 amino acids. The V gene lost 2 bases and the J gene lost 5 bases, with 11 bases spanning the gap. CDR3 bases: TGTGCCAGCAGCTTCGTTCGGGTAAACGAGCAGTACTTC. Protein product: CASSFVRVNEQYF.

The CDR3 region is CASSFDNTEAFF. The CDR3 DNA follows: TGTGCCAGCAGTTTCGATAACACTGAAGCTTTCTTT. The V gene is TRBV6-5, the J gene TRBJ1-1; D ambiguous. The CDR3 consists of 12 residues. Germline CDR1 is MNHEY and CDR2 is SVGAGI. Trimming left V 4 bases short and J 2 bases short, with 5 bases between.

The chain links TRBV5-1 to TRBJ2-3; TRBD2 agrees at 11 bases. The V gene's germline CDR1 is SGHRS and CDR2 YFSETQ. The CDR3 covers 16 residues. V lost 0 bases, J lost 5 bases, and 5 bases stayed unmatched. In nucleotides, the CDR3 is TGCGCCAGCAGCTTGGTTAGCGGGGGGGCACAAGATACGCAGTATTTT. Encoded protein: CASSLVSGGAQDTQYF.

The rearrangement links TRBV6-5 to TRBJ1-4, with D perhaps matching TRBD1 (5 bases). CDR3 length: 14 amino acids. CDR1 MNHEY and CDR2 SVGAGI come from the germline V gene. Between the trimmed V and J ends, which lost 4 bases and 5 bases, there was a span of 11 bases. CDR3 in DNA: TGTGCCAGCAGTTTGGGCAGGGAAAATGAAAAACTGTTTTTT. This encodes CASSLGRENEKLFF.

The chain links TRBV19 to TRBJ1-5, with 7 bases lining up with TRBD1. Germline V gene sequence: CDR1 LNHDA, CDR2 SQIVND (reference sequence). This CDR3 is 15 amino acids long. V gave up 2 bases and J gave up 3 bases; unmatched junction bases: 4. The DNA of the CDR3 is TGTGCCAGTAGTATAAGGACAGGACCCAATCAGCCCCAGCATTTT. This codes for CASSIRTGPNQPQHF.

This chain links TRBV28 with TRBJ1-2; D might be TRBD1 (5 bases). The V and J ends lost 8 bases and 4 bases respectively, with 20 bases between them. Germline CDR1 MDHEN, CDR2 SYDVKM. The CDR3 is 15 amino acids. CDR3 residues: CASGIQTSGPYGYTF. The DNA for the CDR3 is TGTGCCAGCGGTATCCAGACGTCAGGGCCCTATGGCTACACCTTC.

The chain combines TRBV14 with TRBJ2-7; D is unresolved. The CDR3 sequence is 13 residues long. In germline, CDR1 is SGHDN, CDR2 FVKESK. Trimming took 4 bases from V and 4 from J, leaving 11 bases between them. The CDR3 loop is CASSLMGPYEQYF. The CDR3 DNA is TGTGCCAGCAGCCTTATGGGCCCTTACGAGCAGTACTTC.

The rearrangement links TRBV11-2 to TRBJ1-1; D gene uncertain. The germline V and J ends were trimmed by 1 base and 4 bases, with 4 bases remaining between them. Germline V gives CDR1 SGHAT, CDR2 FQNNGV. The CDR3 covers 12 residues. CDR3 nucleotides: TGTGCCAGCAGCTTAGTGGGCACTGAAGCTTTCTTT. Translated, it gives CASSLVGTEAFF.

The gene calls are TRBV28 and TRBJ2-5; tentatively, D is TRBD1 (8 bases). Looked up from germline, CDR1 is MDHEN and CDR2 is SYDVKM. Deletions cut 6 bases from V and 4 bases from J, with 18 bases between. The CDR3 has 15 residues. The CDR3 reads CASSTGGTMGETQYF. The CDR3 DNA reads TGTGCCAGCAGCACAGGGGGGACTATGGGAGAGACCCAGTACTTC. The full variable domain, its missing parts supplied by reference TRBV28 and TRBJ2-5, is DVKVTQSSRYLVKRTGEKVFLECVQDMDHENMFWYRQDPGLGLRLIYFSYDVKMKEKGDIPEGYSVSREKKERFSLILESASTNQTSMYLCASSTGGTMGETQYFGPGTRLLVL.

The chain joins TRBV19 to TRBJ2-7, with 11 positions matching TRBD1. V lost 5 bases to trimming and J lost 5 bases; unmatched junction nucleotides: 5. The CDR3 is 14 residues long. Germline values: CDR1 LNHDA, CDR2 SQIVND (reference sequence). CDR3 amino acids: CASSFGTGGHEQYF. The CDR3 nucleotides read TGTGCCAGTAGTTTTGGGACAGGGGGGCACGAGCAGTACTTC. The full variable domain, with the rest looked up from reference TRBV19 and TRBJ2-7, is DGGITQSPKYLFRKEGQNVTLSCEQNLNHDAMYWYRQDPGQGLRLIYYSQIVNDFQKGDIAEGYSVSREKKESFPLTVTSAQKNPTAFYLCASSFGTGGHEQYFGPGTRLTVT.

The chain recombines TRBV3-1 (or the pseudogene TRBV3-2) with TRBJ1-3; 7 bases align to TRBD1. This CDR3 is 16 amino acids long. V gave up 4 bases and J gave up 3 bases; unmatched junction bases: 9. Germline V gene sequence: CDR1 LGHDT, CDR2 YNNKEL (reference sequence). For the CDR3, the DNA is TGTGCCAGCAGCCGAACCTCCGGGACAGTTGGAAACACCATATATTTT. It codes for CASSRTSGTVGNTIYF.

CDR3 sequence reads: CASSFGVHGYTF. In nucleotides, the CDR3 is TGTGCCAGCAGTTTCGGTGTCCATGGCTACACCTTC. The V and J genes are TRBV6-5 and TRBJ1-2; no firm D call. Trimming removed 4 bases at V and 6 bases at J, with 9 bases between. The CDR3 length is 12 residues. Looked up from germline, CDR1 is MNHEY and CDR2 is SVGAGI.

This clone was seen a few times. The V and J genes are TRBV29-1 and TRBJ2-5; D is undetermined. This CDR3 comprises 14 residues. CDR1 and CDR2 from the germline V gene are SQVTM and ANQGSEA. V dropped 6 bases and J dropped 2 bases, with 16 bases sitting between them. CDR3 DNA: TGCAGCGTGCCCGCGCCCCAGCGACAAGAGACCCAGTACTTC. Translation gives CSVPAPQRQETQYF.

The chain combines TRBV7-6 with TRBJ1-5; no clear D gene. V was pared by 1 base and J by 1 base, with 14 bases between. Germline V gene lookup returns CDR1 SGHVS and CDR2 FNYEAQ. The CDR3 has 17 amino acids. CDR3 nucleotides: TGTGCCAGCAGCTTAGGATCCCCAGGAGGAAGCAATCAGCCCCAGCATTTT. This sequence encodes CASSLGSPGGSNQPQHF.

The rearrangement joins TRBV9 to TRBJ2-7, with 7 bases lining up with TRBD2. Germline CDR1 and CDR2: SGDLS and YYNGEE. Unmatched junction bases numbered 13, after V lost 0 bases and J lost 7 bases. CDR3 length equals 16 residues. The CDR3 loop is CASSVAPTGGGEEQYF. As DNA, the CDR3 is TGTGCCAGCAGCGTAGCTCCGACCGGTGGGGGGGAAGAGCAGTACTTC.

A few counts support this clone. The chain joins TRBV13 to TRBJ1-2, with TRBD1 matching over 8 bases. Trimming took 5 bases from V and 7 from J; bases not matched to a gene: 3. Germline loops: CDR1 PRHDT, CDR2 FYEKMQ (reference sequence). This CDR3 has 12 amino acids. The CDR3 region is CASSRDRGGYTF. CDR3 nucleotides: TGTGCCAGCAGCCGAGACAGGGGTGGCTACACCTTC.

J is TRBJ2-7 and V is TRBV7-2, with TRBD1 matching 8 bases. Germline CDR1 reads SGHTA; CDR2 reads FQGNSA. Germline trimming cut 4 bases from V and 7 bases from J; bases unmatched to any gene: 18. The CDR3 is 17 amino acids. This CDR3 is CASSWVPNRGILREQYF. CDR3 nucleotide sequence: TGTGCCAGCAGCTGGGTCCCAAACAGGGGGATACTACGGGAGCAGTACTTC. The full variable domain, with the rest looked up from reference TRBV7-2 and TRBJ2-7, is GAGVSQSPSNKVTEKGKDVELRCDPISGHTALYWYRQSLGQGLEFLIYFQGNSAPDKSGLPSDRFSAERTGGSVSTLTIQRTQQEDSAVYLCASSWVPNRGILREQYFGPGTRLTVT.

V usage is TRBV28 and J usage is TRBJ2-7; 13 bases agree with TRBD2. The CDR3 spans 16 residues. Trimming took 6 bases from V and 5 from J; bases not matched to a gene: 10. Germline V gene lookup returns CDR1 MDHEN and CDR2 SYDVKM. The CDR3 coding sequence is TGTGCCAGCAGCTCCCCTCGACTAGCGGGAGGCGACGAGCAGTACTTC. Amino acid sequence: CASSSPRLAGGDEQYF.

The chain couples TRBV2 to TRBJ1-2; 9 bases match TRBD1. Germline V gene lookup returns CDR1 SNHLY and CDR2 FYNNEI. This CDR3 is 14 amino acids long. The V segment lost 6 bases and the J segment 6 bases; nucleotides outside the gene matches: 8. The CDR3 is CASSWTGVIDGYTF. CDR3 DNA sequence: TGTGCCAGCAGCTGGACAGGGGTTATCGATGGCTACACCTTC.

The CDR3 region is CASSPAGTGSWNEQFF. CDR3 DNA sequence: TGTGCCAGCTCACCAGCCGGGACAGGGTCGTGGAATGAGCAGTTCTTC. The chain is built from TRBV18 and TRBJ2-1; 9 nucleotides agree with TRBD1. Germline assignment: CDR1 KGHSH and CDR2 LQKENI. CDR3 length: 16 amino acids. Losses at the gene ends were 2 bases for V and 7 bases for J; bases not matched to a gene: 9.

This clone was observed a handful of times. The chain links TRBV9 to TRBJ1-5; 7 nucleotides line up with TRBD1. Looked up from germline, CDR1 is SGDLS and CDR2 is YYNGEE. With V trimmed by 5 bases and J by 0 bases, 5 bases remained unmatched. This CDR3 comprises 15 residues. As DNA, the CDR3 is TGTGCCAGCAGTTCCCAGGGGGATAGCAATCAGCCCCAGCATTTT. Its translation: CASSSQGDSNQPQHF.

This chain joins TRBV24-1 and TRBJ2-1, with TRBD1 as a possible D gene (6 bases). V lost 0 bases and J lost 1, with 9 bases in between. From germline, CDR1 is KGHDR and CDR2 SFDVKD. This CDR3 is built from 16 residues. CDR3 sequence reads: CATSDLSGQSYNEQFF. CDR3 DNA sequence: TGTGCCACCAGTGATTTGAGTGGACAGTCCTACAATGAGCAGTTCTTC.

This clone was seen a handful of times. V gene TRBV7-9 combines with J gene TRBJ2-2; perhaps TRBD1 as D (6 bases). CDR3 length: 16 amino acids. The germline V and J ends were trimmed by 6 bases and 2 bases, with 16 bases remaining between them. CDR1 SEHNR and CDR2 FQNEAQ come from the germline V gene (reference sequence). CDR3 region: CASRPRTAVNTGELFF. The DNA for the CDR3 is TGTGCCAGCAGGCCCCGGACAGCCGTCAACACCGGGGAGCTGTTTTTT. Combining the CDR3 with reference TRBV7-9 and TRBJ2-2 gives the whole variable domain DTGVSQNPRHKITKRGQNVTFRCDPISEHNRLYWYRQTLGQGPEFLTYFQNEAQLEKSRLLSDRFSAERPKGSFSTLEIQRTEQGDSAMYLCASRPRTAVNTGELFFGEGSRLTVL.

V gene TRBV28 combines with J gene TRBJ1-1; 7 bases are a match to TRBD1. Trimming at V came to 4 bases and at J to 2 bases, leaving 1 base not matched to a gene. Germline CDR1 reads MDHEN; CDR2 reads SYDVKM. The CDR3 extends over 13 amino acids. The CDR3 sequence is CASSWDSNTEAFF. The CDR3 DNA reads TGTGCCAGCAGTTGGGACAGTAACACTGAAGCTTTCTTT.

The rearrangement uses TRBV6-1 and TRBJ1-1, with TRBD1 matching 9 bases. V lost 6 bases to trimming and J lost 1 base; unmatched junction nucleotides: 0. The germline V gene encodes CDR1 MNHNS and CDR2 SASEGT. The CDR3 contains 13 residues. As DNA, the CDR3 is TGTGCCAGCAGGGACAGGGGGAACACTGAAGCTTTCTTT. Translation: CASRDRGNTEAFF.

The chain is built from TRBV19 and TRBJ2-1; 10 bases align to TRBD1. The V and J ends lost 9 bases and 6 bases, in that order; junction bases with no gene match: 8. Germline lookup yields CDR1 LNHDA and CDR2 SQIVND (reference sequence). The CDR3 contains 14 residues. The DNA of the CDR3 is TGTGCCAGCCTTTGGACAGGGGGAGGCAATGAGCAGTTCTTC. Protein sequence: CASLWTGGGNEQFF.

In this sample, this clone turned up a few times. This chain connects TRBV11-2 to TRBJ1-4, with 8 bases that match TRBD1. CDR1 and CDR2 (germline): SGHAT, FQNNGV. The CDR3 loop spans 17 amino acids. V lost 2 bases and J lost 2; bases outside the gene matches: 7. For the CDR3, the DNA is TGTGCCAGCAGCTTACGCCCAGGGGGCTTCACTAATGAAAAACTGTTTTTT. It encodes CASSLRPGGFTNEKLFF.

The CDR3 sequence: CASGDPGRSSYNEQFF. The DNA of the CDR3 is TGCGCCAGCGGGGATCCCGGACGGAGCTCCTACAATGAGCAGTTCTTC. V usage is TRBV4-3 and J usage is TRBJ2-1, with no clear D. Trimming removed 8 bases at V and 0 bases at J, with 17 bases between. Germline lookup yields CDR1 LGHNA and CDR2 YSLEER. The CDR3 spans 16 residues.

V gene TRBV15 combines with J gene TRBJ2-5; no reliable D call. The V and J ends lost 1 base and 0 bases respectively, with 3 bases between them. This CDR3 has 13 residues. The germline V gene has CDR1 LNHNV and CDR2 YYDKDF (reference sequence). CDR3 nucleotide sequence: TGTGCCACCAGCAGAGGGTACCAAGAGACCCAGTACTTC. Encoded protein: CATSRGYQETQYF.

The chain combines TRBV5-1 with TRBJ2-3; 15 bases line up with TRBD2. The germline CDR1 and CDR2 sequences are SGHRS and YFSETQ. The CDR3 covers 19 residues. The V segment lost 4 bases and the J segment 0 bases; nucleotides outside the gene matches: 9. CDR3 amino acids: CASSPGLAGGGPSTDTQYF. The CDR3 region has the DNA TGCGCCAGCAGCCCGGGACTAGCGGGGGGTGGCCCGAGCACAGATACGCAGTATTTT. The full variable domain, completed using reference TRBV5-1 and TRBJ2-3, is KAGVTQTPRYLIKTRGQQVTLSCSPISGHRSVSWYQQTPGQGLQFLFEYFSETQRNKGNFPGRFSGRQFSNSRSEMNVSTLELGDSALYLCASSPGLAGGGPSTDTQYFGPGTRLTVL.

This clone appeared once. The chain joins TRBV28 to TRBJ1-2; D is possibly TRBD1 (5 bases). This CDR3 contains 14 residues. Germline V gene lookup returns CDR1 MDHEN and CDR2 SYDVKM. Between the trimmed V and J ends, which lost 8 bases and 4 bases, there was a span of 17 bases. This chain's CDR3 is CASHYGGVGYGYTF. For the CDR3, the DNA is TGTGCCAGCCATTACGGGGGGGTAGGCTATGGCTACACCTTC.

The genes are TRBV6-2 or TRBV6-3 and TRBJ1-4; no clear D. The length of the CDR3 is 15 residues. Germline CDR1 MNHEY, CDR2 SVGEGT. The V and J ends lost 3 bases and 7 bases respectively, with 15 bases between them. The chain's CDR3 is CASSYASKGGEKLFF. CDR3 coding DNA: TGTGCCAGCAGTTATGCCTCCAAGGGTGGTGAAAAACTGTTTTTT.